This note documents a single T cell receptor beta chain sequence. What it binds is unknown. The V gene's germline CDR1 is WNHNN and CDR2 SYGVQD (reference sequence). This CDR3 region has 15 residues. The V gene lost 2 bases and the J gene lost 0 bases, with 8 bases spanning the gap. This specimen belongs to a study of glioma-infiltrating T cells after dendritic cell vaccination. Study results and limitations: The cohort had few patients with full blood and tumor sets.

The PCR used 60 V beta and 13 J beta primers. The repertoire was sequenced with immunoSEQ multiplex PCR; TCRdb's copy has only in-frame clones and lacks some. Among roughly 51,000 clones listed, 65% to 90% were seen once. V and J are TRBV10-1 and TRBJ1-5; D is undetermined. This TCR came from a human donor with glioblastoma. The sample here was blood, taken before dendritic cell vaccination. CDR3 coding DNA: TGCGCCAGCAGTGAGGCCTGCGTTAGCAATCAGCCCCAGCATTTT. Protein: CASSEACVSNQPQHF.